The 10 T cell receptor beta chains in this list originate from one sample, sequenced in a study of shared clonotypes between healthy human individuals (dated by TCRdb to about 2020). Libraries came from the immunoSEQ multiplex PCR assay. TCRdb took over this immuneACCESS table, retaining in-frame rearrangements with V and J assigned. Such tables are incomplete; in checked studies, under half of the missing clones stem from an unresolved V gene, and the remainder is unexplained. For this sample the table gives over a million clones, of which about 75% were detected only once. The ten largest clones capture around 1.5% of the sample. The material sequenced was memory CD4+ T cells sorted from blood. The cell subset or site label on this specimen signifies: CD45RA-negative fraction. The source is a young man in good health.

CDR3 residues: CATSPGTENQPQHF. CDR3 in DNA: TGTGCCACCAGCCCCGGGACAGAGAATCAGCCCCAGCATTTT. The rearrangement uses TRBV15 and TRBJ1-5; TRBD1 matches 7 bases. Germline assignment: CDR1 LNHNV and CDR2 YYDKDF (reference sequence). The CDR3 has 14 amino acids. Trimming took 5 bases from V and 4 from J; bases not matched to a gene: 5.

The chain combines TRBV6-1 with TRBJ2-2, with 8 bases identical to TRBD2. Unmatched junction bases numbered 8, after V lost 2 bases and J lost 15 bases. The CDR3 extends over 13 amino acids. Germline-derived CDR1 and CDR2 are MNHNS and SASEGT. CDR3 nucleotides: TGTGCCAGCAGTGAAAGGGAGCGGGGGAAGATGTTTTTT. As protein: CASSERERGKMFF.

This clone was counted between two and nine times. V and J are TRBV10-2 and TRBJ1-1; TRBD1 matches 7 bases. The CDR3 runs to 13 residues. The germline gives CDR1 WSHSY, CDR2 SAAADI. With 10 bases clipped from V and 0 bases from J, the junction kept 5 bases outside the gene matches. The CDR3 sequence: CATTQGLNTEAFF. In DNA, the CDR3 is TGCGCCACCACACAGGGGTTGAACACTGAAGCTTTCTTT.

V and J are TRBV12-5 and TRBJ2-3; 9 bases are shared with TRBD1. Germline CDR1 is LGHNT and CDR2 is FRNRAP. V lost 1 base to trimming and J lost 1 base; unmatched junction nucleotides: 6. This CDR3 spans 17 amino acids. CDR3 in amino acids: CASGLDRGLYGTDTQYF. CDR3 nucleotide sequence: TGTGCTAGTGGTTTGGACAGGGGGCTGTATGGCACAGATACGCAGTATTTT.

The count of this clone is one. The chain joins TRBV10-3 to TRBJ2-1; 10 bases fit TRBD2. Trimming removed 6 bases from V and 12 bases from J; junction bases left unmatched: 14. From germline, CDR1 is ENHRY and CDR2 SYGVKD. This CDR3 spans 15 amino acids. CDR3 DNA: TGTGCCATCAGGGAACCTAGCGGGAGCGACCAGGGGCAGTTCTTC. As protein: CAIREPSGSDQGQFF.

The rearrangement links TRBV19 to TRBJ1-1; 7 bases are a match to TRBD1. There are 15 residues in the CDR3. Per germline, CDR1 LNHDA and CDR2 SQIVND (reference sequence). The V and J ends lost 10 bases and 7 bases, in that order; junction bases with no gene match: 18. CDR3 sequence (DNA): TGTGCCACTATTAAGGGGGCGCGTTTGGGAGGTGAAGCTTTCTTT. Its protein is CATIKGARLGGEAFF.

This chain uses TRBV10-3 with TRBJ1-1; 8 bases are shared with TRBD1. This CDR3 is built from 12 residues. Trimming took 10 bases from V and 6 from J; bases not matched to a gene: 7. Germline CDR1 reads ENHRY; CDR2 reads SYGVKD. CDR3 DNA: TGTGCCACCTACAGGGGGGAAGCTGAAGCTTTCTTT. It is translated as CATYRGEAEAFF.

The CDR3 DNA reads as TGCGCCAGCAGCTTTGAGGGGAGTGAGGGCTACACCTTC. Encoded protein: CASSFEGSEGYTF. The J gene is TRBJ1-2, the V gene TRBV5-1, with D perhaps matching TRBD1 (5 bases). CDR3 length: 13 residues. The ends were cut back, 2 bases at V and 8 bases at J, with 13 bases in the middle. Looked up from germline, CDR1 is SGHRS and CDR2 is YFSETQ.

The V call is TRBV7-8, the J call TRBJ2-7; D is ambiguous. CDR1 and CDR2 (germline): SGHVS, FQNEAQ. The CDR3 is 11 residues long. The V end was cut by 4 bases, the J end by 4 bases, with 5 bases between. The CDR3 is CASSSTYEQYF. CDR3 DNA: TGTGCCAGCAGCTCGACTTACGAGCAGTACTTC.

The chain links TRBV11-2 to TRBJ2-3; possibly TRBD1 or TRBD2 for D (5 bases each). The CDR3 is 15 residues long. Germline loops: CDR1 SGHAT, CDR2 FQNNGV. The V end lost 0 bases, the J end lost 2 bases, and 9 bases lay between the germline ends. CDR3: CASSLERGVTDTQYF. The CDR3 DNA is TGTGCCAGCAGCTTAGAGAGGGGAGTCACAGATACGCAGTATTTT.